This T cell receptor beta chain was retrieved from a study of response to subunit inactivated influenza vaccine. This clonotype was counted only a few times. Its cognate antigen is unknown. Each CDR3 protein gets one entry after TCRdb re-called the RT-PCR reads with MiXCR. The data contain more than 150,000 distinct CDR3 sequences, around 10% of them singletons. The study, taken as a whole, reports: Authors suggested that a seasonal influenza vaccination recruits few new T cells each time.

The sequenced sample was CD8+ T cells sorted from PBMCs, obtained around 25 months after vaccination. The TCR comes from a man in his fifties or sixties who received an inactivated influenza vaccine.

The CDR3 bases are TGTGCCAGCAGCTCCTACAGGGGAGACAATGAGCAGTTCTTC. Amino acid sequence: CASSSYRGDNEQFF. The chain joins TRBV7-1 to TRBJ2-1, with 7 bases that match TRBD1. TRBV7-1 is classed as an ORF, of uncertain function. This CDR3 contains 14 residues. With 3 bases clipped from V and 5 bases from J, the junction kept 4 bases outside the gene matches.